The TCR beta chain described here comes from a study of T-cell reconstitution after alpha-beta-depleted transplantation in children. Preparation of the TCRbeta library used unique molecular identifiers. A single record per CDR3 protein comes from TCRdb applying MiXCR to the PCR reads. The table includes more than 250,000 distinct CDR3 sequences, 9.9% detected once. V shed 7 bases and J 2 bases; nucleotides not matched to a gene: 6. This CDR3 contains 14 residues. Germline V CDR1 and CDR2: SGHAT, FQNNGV. The J gene is TRBJ2-7, the V gene TRBV11-2, with TRBD1 matching 9 bases. This specimen was PBMCs from the stem cell graft donor, taken from the stem cell graft. The clonotype originates from a human donor who donated a stem cell graft to a child with SCID. The CDR3 reads CASNPGTGPYEQYF. CDR3 DNA sequence: TGTGCCAGCAACCCCGGGACAGGGCCCTACGAGCAGTACTTC. Full variable domain (rest looked up from reference TRBV11-2 and TRBJ2-7): EAGVAQSPRYKIIEKRQSVAFWCNPISGHATLYWYQQILGQGPKLLIQFQNNGVVDDSQLPKDRFSAERLKGVDSTLKIQPAKLEDSAVYLCASNPGTGPYEQYFGPGTRLTVT.